Below are 29 T cell receptor beta chains sequenced from a single sample in a study of blood T cell repertoires in COVID-19. Repertoires were generated with immunoSEQ multiplex PCR, while TCRdb's copy carries only in-frame clones and drops some. The table has fewer than 350,000 clones, about 86% seen once. The sequenced sample consisted of peripheral blood. Every receptor here comes from a woman under 40 who had recovered from COVID-19.

The chain recombines TRBV7-2 with TRBJ1-2; D is perhaps TRBD1 (5 bases). Germline V CDR1 and CDR2: SGHTA, FQGNSA. The CDR3 runs 14 residues. Trimming took off 5 bases at V and 8 bases at J, with 18 bases between the two ends. CDR3 nucleotides: TGTGCCAGCAGCGTACCGGTCCAGGGAAGAGGCTACACCTTC. This encodes CASSVPVQGRGYTF.

A few counts support this clone. The V and J genes are TRBV5-4 and TRBJ2-2; TRBD2 matches at 11 bases. The germline V gene encodes CDR1 SGHNT and CDR2 YYREEE (reference sequence). Losses at the gene ends were 0 bases for V and 2 bases for J; bases not matched to a gene: 3. The length of the CDR3 is 17 residues. Written as DNA, the CDR3 is TGTGCCAGCAGCTTGGCGGGACTAGCGGCAAACACCGGGGAGCTGTTTTTT. Its protein product is CASSLAGLAANTGELFF.

This clone occurred once. This rearrangement joins TRBV29-1 to TRBJ2-7; TRBD1 is a possible D gene (5 bases). CDR3 length: 14 amino acids. Germline CDR1 SQVTM, CDR2 ANQGSEA. The V and J ends lost 4 bases and 3 bases respectively, with 16 bases between them. CDR3 residues: CSVGRTPTIYEQYF. As DNA, the CDR3 is TGCAGCGTTGGCCGGACACCAACTATCTACGAGCAGTACTTC.

The chain has TRBV28 and TRBJ1-1, with no clear D. Trimming stripped 7 bases from V and 0 bases from J, with 18 bases between. Germline lookup yields CDR1 MDHEN and CDR2 SYDVKM. The CDR3 covers 16 residues. The CDR3 sequence: CASTLRIRQMNTEAFF. DNA of the CDR3: TGTGCCAGCACCCTTCGGATCAGGCAGATGAACACTGAAGCTTTCTTT.

The rearrangement links TRBV27 to TRBJ2-7, with 9 bases fitting TRBD2. J gave up 2 bases and V 5 bases, and 7 bases lay outside the gene matches. Germline loops: CDR1 MNHEY, CDR2 SMNVEV (reference sequence). This CDR3 contains 15 residues. CDR3 in amino acids: CASSPIAGATYEQYF. In nucleotides, the CDR3 is TGTGCCAGCAGTCCAATAGCGGGAGCGACCTACGAGCAGTACTTC.

This chain joins TRBV6-5 and TRBJ2-5; no clear D gene. The germline V and J ends were trimmed by 4 bases and 3 bases, with 9 bases remaining between them. The CDR3 is 13 amino acids. Per germline, CDR1 MNHEY and CDR2 SVGAGI. DNA of the CDR3: TGTGCCAGCAGTTTCCGATTAGAAGAGACCCAGTACTTC. It specifies CASSFRLEETQYF.

This clone was counted a single time. The genes are TRBV9 and TRBJ1-6; D gene uncertain. Germline V lookup: CDR1 SGDLS, CDR2 YYNGEE. Trimming removed 0 bases from V and 10 bases from J, with 14 bases in between. The CDR3 has 15 residues. The CDR3: CASSVEGRRSSPLHF. The CDR3 nucleotides are TGTGCCAGCAGCGTAGAGGGCAGGAGGTCATCACCCCTCCACTTT. The full variable domain, completed using reference TRBV9 and TRBJ1-6, is DSGVTQTPKHLITATGQRVTLRCSPRSGDLSVYWYQQSLDQGLQFLIQYYNGEERAKGNILERFSAQQFPDLHSELNLSSLELGDSALYFCASSVEGRRSSPLHFGNGTRLTVT.

The CDR3 region is CAWSNAGGHPAEQFF. CDR3 in DNA: TGTGCCTGGAGTAATGCGGGGGGACACCCAGCTGAGCAGTTCTTC. The chain recombines TRBV30 with TRBJ2-1; 8 bases fit TRBD2. Unmatched junction bases numbered 12, after V lost 2 bases and J lost 9 bases. Per germline, CDR1 GTSNPN and CDR2 SVGIG (reference sequence). The CDR3 totals 15 residues. Variable domain in full (rest from reference TRBV30 and TRBJ2-1): SQTIHQWPATLVQPVGSPLSLECTVEGTSNPNLYWYRQAAGRGLQLLFYSVGIGQISSEVPQNLSASRPQDRQFILSSKKLLLSDSGFYLCAWSNAGGHPAEQFFGPGTRLTVL.

This clone appeared a single time. This chain uses TRBV27 with TRBJ1-4; possibly TRBD1 for D (5 bases). This CDR3 is 15 amino acids long. V was pared by 5 bases and J by 10 bases, with 20 bases between. Germline assignment: CDR1 MNHEY and CDR2 SMNVEV (reference sequence). The CDR3 DNA is TGTGCCAGCAGTCCCCTATCAAAACTGGGGGGAAAACTGTTTTTT. This codes for CASSPLSKLGGKLFF.

Only one count was recorded for this clone. This sequence joins TRBV2 and TRBJ2-3, with 11 bases identical to TRBD2. This CDR3 spans 14 amino acids. CDR1 and CDR2 (germline): SNHLY, FYNNEI. J gave up 6 bases and V 10 bases, and 9 bases lay outside the gene matches. The CDR3: CAIHSGRASDTQYF. In DNA, the CDR3 is TGTGCCATTCATAGCGGGAGGGCCTCTGATACGCAGTATTTT.

The chain combines TRBV5-5 with TRBJ2-7; D unresolved. Germline V lookup: CDR1 SGHKS, CDR2 YYEKEE (reference sequence). The CDR3 consists of 13 residues. The V end was cut by 5 bases, the J end by 4 bases, with 13 bases between. The CDR3 DNA follows: TGTGCCAGCAGGTCAGAACCCTCGTACGAGCAGTACTTC. This gives the protein CASRSEPSYEQYF.

The V gene is TRBV11-2, the J gene TRBJ2-7; D possibly corresponds to TRBD2 (6 bases). From germline, CDR1 is SGHAT and CDR2 FQNNGV. Trimming removed 1 base from V and 1 base from J, with 8 bases in between. CDR3 length: 14 amino acids. The CDR3 DNA reads TGTGCCAGCAGCTTAGTCGGGGGATCCTACGAGCAGTACTTC. This codes for CASSLVGGSYEQYF.

The chain combines TRBV5-4 with TRBJ2-1; D may be TRBD2 (5 bases). Between the trimmed V and J ends, which lost 4 bases and 9 bases, there was a span of 11 bases. CDR3 length: 12 amino acids. Germline V gene sequence: CDR1 SGHNT, CDR2 YYREEE (reference sequence). The CDR3 is CASSVTGVEQFF. CDR3 in DNA: TGTGCCAGCAGCGTAACCGGGGTTGAGCAGTTCTTC.

The chain employs TRBV4-2 and TRBJ1-4, with 9 bases identical to TRBD1. Germline lookup yields CDR1 LGHNA and CDR2 YNFKEQ. After removal of 0 bases from V and 13 bases from J, the junction contained 9 bases not matched to a gene. This CDR3 is 15 amino acids long. CDR3 residues: CASSQETGGYEGLFF. In nucleotides, the CDR3 is TGTGCCAGCAGCCAAGAGACAGGGGGATATGAGGGACTGTTTTTT.

The rearrangement links TRBV7-2 to TRBJ1-2; no clear D. CDR3 length equals 15 residues. Germline V CDR1 and CDR2: SGHTA, FQGNSA. The ends were cut back, 3 bases at V and 0 bases at J, with 11 bases in the middle. The CDR3 is CASSLGRSANYGYTF. DNA for the CDR3: TGTGCCAGCAGCTTGGGCAGGTCCGCTAACTATGGCTACACCTTC.

The V gene is TRBV19, the J gene TRBJ1-4; no firm D call. Germline CDR1 LNHDA, CDR2 SQIVND (reference sequence). The CDR3 loop spans 14 amino acids. Trimming stripped 6 bases from V and 5 bases from J, with 13 bases between. CDR3 in amino acids: CASRFLGGNEKLFF. The CDR3 DNA sequence: TGTGCCAGTAGGTTCTTGGGAGGGAATGAAAAACTGTTTTTT.

This chain uses TRBV19 with TRBJ2-1; 7 bases map to TRBD1. The V segment lost 5 bases and the J segment 2 bases; nucleotides outside the gene matches: 6. The germline V gene encodes CDR1 LNHDA and CDR2 SQIVND (reference sequence). The CDR3 is made up of 15 amino acids. CDR3 DNA: TGTGCCAGTAGTCTGGGACAGCGGACCTACAATGAGCAGTTCTTC. It codes for CASSLGQRTYNEQFF. Combining the CDR3 with reference TRBV19 and TRBJ2-1 gives the whole variable domain DGGITQSPKYLFRKEGQNVTLSCEQNLNHDAMYWYRQDPGQGLRLIYYSQIVNDFQKGDIAEGYSVSREKKESFPLTVTSAQKNPTAFYLCASSLGQRTYNEQFFGPGTRLTVL.

V and J are TRBV5-1 and TRBJ2-3; a weak D match, TRBD2 (5 bases). Germline CDR1 reads SGHRS; CDR2 reads YFSETQ. The length of the CDR3 is 14 residues. Trimming shortened V by 1 base and J by 4 bases, and 10 bases separated the two germline ends. CDR3 amino acids: CASSLMMDSDTQYF. CDR3 DNA: TGCGCCAGCAGCTTGATGATGGACTCAGATACGCAGTATTTT.

The chain uses TRBV12-3 or TRBV12-4 and TRBJ1-1, with TRBD1 matching over 8 bases. J lost 4 bases, V lost 4 bases, and 2 bases had no gene match. This CDR3 is built from 13 residues. The CDR3 coding sequence is TGTGCCAGCAGTTCGACAGGGGTCACTGAAGCTTTCTTT. Translated: CASSSTGVTEAFF.

This chain connects TRBV7-8 to TRBJ2-2, with TRBD1 as a possible D gene (6 bases). CDR3 size: 15 residues. Trimming removed 1 base at V and 7 bases at J, with 13 bases between. Germline CDR1 reads SGHVS; CDR2 reads FQNEAQ. CDR3 DNA sequence: TGTGCCAGCAGCTTAGTACAGGGAGAGTACGGGGAGCTGTTTTTT. Translating gives CASSLVQGEYGELFF.

This clone was detected a few times. Here the CDR3 DNA reads TGTGCCAGCAGCCTTGAGCGGGGAAGGTACAATGAGCAGTTCTTC. As protein: CASSLERGRYNEQFF. This chain links TRBV3-1 (or the pseudogene TRBV3-2) with TRBJ2-1, with TRBD2 matching over 7 bases. The CDR3 runs to 15 residues. The V segment lost 4 bases and the J segment 4 bases; nucleotides outside the gene matches: 7. Germline CDR1 is LGHDT and CDR2 is YNNKEL (reference sequence).

This sequence joins TRBV2 and TRBJ2-7, with 7 bases that match TRBD1. Trimming cost V 8 bases and J 7 bases; bases outside gene matches: 11. The length of the CDR3 is 13 residues. The germline V gene encodes CDR1 SNHLY and CDR2 FYNNEI. DNA of the CDR3: TGTGCCAGCCAAATGGGACAGACCTTGGAGCAGTACTTC. The encoded protein is CASQMGQTLEQYF.

Comment on this clone: At the DNA level, this CDR3 is encoded by other sequences in the same sample as well. J is TRBJ2-7 and V is TRBV6-2 or TRBV6-3; 13 nucleotides agree with TRBD2. J gave up 4 bases and V 2 bases, and 5 bases lay outside the gene matches. The CDR3 extends over 16 amino acids. The germline V gene has CDR1 MNHEY and CDR2 SVGEGT. The CDR3 region is CASSYGRLAGGYEQYF. In DNA, the CDR3 is TGTGCCAGCAGTTACGGACGACTAGCGGGAGGATACGAGCAGTACTTC.

The rearrangement joins TRBV5-1 to TRBJ2-6; no clear D. This CDR3 has 14 residues. CDR1 SGHRS and CDR2 YFSETQ come from the germline V gene. Trimming removed 2 bases at V and 1 base at J, with 4 bases between. The CDR3 sequence is CASSFESGANVLTF. The CDR3 DNA reads as TGCGCCAGCAGCTTTGAGTCTGGGGCCAACGTCCTGACTTTC.

The chain has TRBV2 and TRBJ2-2, with 15 bases matching TRBD2. The V gene's germline CDR1 is SNHLY and CDR2 FYNNEI. V gave up 6 bases and J gave up 9 bases; unmatched junction bases: 2. The CDR3 has 14 residues. CDR3 loop: CASRGTSGRWELFF. Here the CDR3 DNA reads TGTGCCAGCAGAGGGACTAGCGGGAGGTGGGAGCTGTTTTTT.

For this clone: Within the sample, other DNA sequences also encode this same CDR3. The chain combines TRBV29-1 with TRBJ2-3, with 7 bases aligning to TRBD2. The CDR3 spans 11 residues. The V and J ends lost 6 bases and 6 bases, in that order; junction bases with no gene match: 3. CDR1 and CDR2 (germline): SQVTM, ANQGSEA. The CDR3 is CSVGRGDTQYF. The CDR3 DNA reads as TGCAGCGTCGGGCGGGGGGATACGCAGTATTTT.

This clone was observed a few times. CDR3 region: CASSLAGTGVYF. The CDR3 region has the DNA TGTGCCAGCAGCTTAGCCGGGACAGGGGTTTACTTC. The rearrangement links TRBV5-4 to TRBJ2-7, with 10 bases aligning to TRBD1. The CDR3 extends over 12 amino acids. Trimming removed 2 bases from V and 13 bases from J; junction bases left unmatched: 6. Germline CDR1 and CDR2: SGHNT and YYREEE (reference sequence).

The V call is TRBV27, the J call TRBJ2-2, with TRBD1 matching 7 bases. The CDR3 sequence is 15 residues long. Trimming removed 4 bases from V and 9 bases from J; junction bases left unmatched: 11. Germline values: CDR1 MNHEY, CDR2 SMNVEV (reference sequence). The CDR3 coding sequence is TGTGCCAGCAGTTCCCGACAGGGAGCGGTCCGGGAGCTGTTTTTT. Protein: CASSSRQGAVRELFF.

The chain has TRBV2 and TRBJ1-1; D not resolved. CDR1 is SNHLY, CDR2 FYNNEI, per germline. V shed 5 bases and J shed 6 bases, with 7 bases lying between them. The CDR3 covers 11 residues. CDR3 nucleotides: TGTGCCAGCAGTCAGGTGGCTGAAGCTTTCTTT. Its translation is CASSQVAEAFF.